This T cell receptor beta chain is drawn from a study of vaccination and CD4 T cells after COVID-19. Study-wide points: Clonotypes reactive to SARS-CoV-2 had a median that went up from around 20 to 38, but not significantly.

The Oncomine TCR Beta short-read assay sequenced DNA from cultured CD4+ T cells. Using its own MiXCR run on the PCR reads, TCRdb lists one record per CDR3 protein. The sample includes just under 10,000 distinct CDR3 sequences, approximately 51% of them seen just once. V lost 3 bases to trimming and J lost 2 bases, with 16 bases between them. This CDR3 spans 16 amino acids. The germline gives CDR1 SGHNT, CDR2 YENEEA. Treatment reported: roughly ten-day PBMC culture with coronavirus spike peptide pools or control peptides (ViraFEST assay). Regarding this clonotype: The antigen is unknown.

The sequenced material came from CD4+ T cells from blood, cultured in vitro. The clonotype originates from a human donor who had recovered from COVID-19. The chain is built from TRBV11-3 and TRBJ1-1, with D possibly TRBD1 on 5 matching bases. The CDR3 DNA follows: TGTGCCAGCAGCTTGGCAGGGCCCCTGGTAAACACTGAAGCTTTCTTT. Encoded protein: CASSLAGPLVNTEAFF. The full variable domain, its missing parts supplied by reference TRBV11-3 and TRBJ1-1, is EAGVVQSPRYKIIEKKQPVAFWCNPISGHNTLYWYLQNLGQGPELLIRYENEEAVDDSQLPKDRFSAERLKGVDSTLKIQPAELGDSAVYLCASSLAGPLVNTEAFFGQGTRLTVV.